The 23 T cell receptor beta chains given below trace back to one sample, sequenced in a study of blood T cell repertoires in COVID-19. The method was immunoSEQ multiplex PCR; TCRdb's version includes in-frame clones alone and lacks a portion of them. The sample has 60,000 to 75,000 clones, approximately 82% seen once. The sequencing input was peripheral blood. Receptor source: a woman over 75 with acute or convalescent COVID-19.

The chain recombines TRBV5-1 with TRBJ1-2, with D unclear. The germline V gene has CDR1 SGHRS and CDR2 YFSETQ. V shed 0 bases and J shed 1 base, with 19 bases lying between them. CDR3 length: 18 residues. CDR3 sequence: CASSLVGRGVTHNYGYTF. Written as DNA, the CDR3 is TGCGCCAGCAGCTTGGTAGGTCGAGGAGTAACCCATAACTATGGCTACACCTTC.

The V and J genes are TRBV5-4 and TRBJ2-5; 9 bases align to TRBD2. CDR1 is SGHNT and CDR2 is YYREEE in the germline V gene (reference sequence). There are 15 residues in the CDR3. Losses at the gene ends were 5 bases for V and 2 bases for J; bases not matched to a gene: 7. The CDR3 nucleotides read TGTGCCAGCAGTTTAGCGGGGGCCTTTCAAGAGACCCAGTACTTC. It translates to CASSLAGAFQETQYF.

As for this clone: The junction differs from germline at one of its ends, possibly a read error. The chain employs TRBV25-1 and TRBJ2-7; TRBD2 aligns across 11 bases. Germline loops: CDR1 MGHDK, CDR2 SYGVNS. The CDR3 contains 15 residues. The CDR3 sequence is CASSDSGGASYEQCF. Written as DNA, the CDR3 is TGTGCCAGCAGTGATAGCGGGGGGGCCTCCTACGAGCAGTGCTTC.

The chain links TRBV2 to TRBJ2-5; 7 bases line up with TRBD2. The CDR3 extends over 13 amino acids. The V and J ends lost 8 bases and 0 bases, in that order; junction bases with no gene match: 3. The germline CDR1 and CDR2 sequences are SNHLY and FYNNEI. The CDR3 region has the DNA TGTGCCAGCGTCCGGGGGGACCAAGAGACCCAGTACTTC. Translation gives CASVRGDQETQYF.

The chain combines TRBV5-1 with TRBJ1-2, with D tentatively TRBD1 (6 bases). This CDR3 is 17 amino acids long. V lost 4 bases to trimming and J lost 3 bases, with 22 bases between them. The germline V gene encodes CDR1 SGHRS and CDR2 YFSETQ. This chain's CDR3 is CASSQGIESQGYYGYTF. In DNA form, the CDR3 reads TGCGCCAGCAGCCAAGGAATCGAGTCACAGGGCTACTATGGCTACACCTTC.

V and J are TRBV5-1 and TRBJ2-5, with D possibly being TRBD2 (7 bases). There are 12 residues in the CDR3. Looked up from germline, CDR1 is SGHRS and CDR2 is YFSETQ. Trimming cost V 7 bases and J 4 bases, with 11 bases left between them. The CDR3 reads CASGGAGETQYF. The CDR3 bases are TGCGCCAGCGGGGGGGCCGGAGAGACCCAGTACTTC.

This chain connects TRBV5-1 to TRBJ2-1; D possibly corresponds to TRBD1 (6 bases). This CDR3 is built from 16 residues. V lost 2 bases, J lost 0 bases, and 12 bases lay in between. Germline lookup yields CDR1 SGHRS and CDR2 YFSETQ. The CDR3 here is CASSFSRGSSYNEQFF. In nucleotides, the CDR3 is TGCGCCAGCAGCTTCAGTAGGGGGAGCTCCTACAATGAGCAGTTCTTC.

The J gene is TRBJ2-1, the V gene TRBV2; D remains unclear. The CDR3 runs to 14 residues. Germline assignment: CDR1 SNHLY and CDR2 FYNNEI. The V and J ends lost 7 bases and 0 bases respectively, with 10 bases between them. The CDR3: CASMRPSSYNEQFF. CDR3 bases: TGTGCCAGCATGAGGCCGAGCTCCTACAATGAGCAGTTCTTC.

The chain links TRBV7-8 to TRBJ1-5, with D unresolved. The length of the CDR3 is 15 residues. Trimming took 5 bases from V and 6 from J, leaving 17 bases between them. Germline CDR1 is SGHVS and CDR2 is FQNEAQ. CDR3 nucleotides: TGTGCCAGCAGCCCCAGGTCGGGGAGCGTTCAGCCCCAGCATTTT. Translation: CASSPRSGSVQPQHF.

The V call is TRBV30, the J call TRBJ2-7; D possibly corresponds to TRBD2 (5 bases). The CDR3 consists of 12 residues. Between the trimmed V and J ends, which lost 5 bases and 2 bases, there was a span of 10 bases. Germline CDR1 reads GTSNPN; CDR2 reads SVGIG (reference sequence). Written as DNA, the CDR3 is TGTGCCTGGGCCCTGAGGGCCTACGAGCAGTACTTC. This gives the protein CAWALRAYEQYF.

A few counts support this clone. Here the CDR3 reads CASSSHPTGGETQYF. CDR3 DNA sequence: TGTGCCAGCAGTTCCCACCCGACAGGGGGGGAGACCCAGTACTTC. The chain links TRBV27 to TRBJ2-5; 9 bases are a match to TRBD1. The length of the CDR3 is 15 residues. Trimming removed 4 bases from V and 5 bases from J; junction bases left unmatched: 8. Germline CDR1 is MNHEY and CDR2 is SMNVEV (reference sequence).

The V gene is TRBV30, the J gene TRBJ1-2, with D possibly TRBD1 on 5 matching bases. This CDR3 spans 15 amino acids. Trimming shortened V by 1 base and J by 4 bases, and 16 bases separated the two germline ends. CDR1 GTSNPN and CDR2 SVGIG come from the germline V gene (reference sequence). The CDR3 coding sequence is TGTGCCTGGAGTGAGATGGGGGGATTGGGCTATGGCTACACCTTC. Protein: CAWSEMGGLGYGYTF.

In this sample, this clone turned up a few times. DNA of the CDR3: TGTGCCAGCAGTTATTATGGGGACAGCCTATATGGCTACACCTTC. Its protein is CASSYYGDSLYGYTF. The rearrangement joins TRBV6-2 or TRBV6-3 to TRBJ1-2; 7 bases match TRBD1. Germline trimming cut 3 bases from V and 5 bases from J; bases unmatched to any gene: 9. The germline CDR1 and CDR2 sequences are MNHEY and SVGEGT. The length of the CDR3 is 15 residues.

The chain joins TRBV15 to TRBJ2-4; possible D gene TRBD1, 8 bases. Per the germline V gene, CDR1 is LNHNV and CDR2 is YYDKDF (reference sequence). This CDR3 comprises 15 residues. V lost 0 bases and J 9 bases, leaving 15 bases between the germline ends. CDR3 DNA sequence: TGTGCCACCAGCAGAGAACAGGGGGGCGGGAGCATTCAGTACTTC. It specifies CATSREQGGGSIQYF.

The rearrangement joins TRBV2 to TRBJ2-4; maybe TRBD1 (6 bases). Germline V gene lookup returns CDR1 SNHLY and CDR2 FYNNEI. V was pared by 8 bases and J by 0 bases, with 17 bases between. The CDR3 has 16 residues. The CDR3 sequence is CASDPGERLAKNIQYF. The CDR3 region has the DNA TGTGCCAGCGACCCAGGGGAAAGACTAGCCAAAAACATTCAGTACTTC.

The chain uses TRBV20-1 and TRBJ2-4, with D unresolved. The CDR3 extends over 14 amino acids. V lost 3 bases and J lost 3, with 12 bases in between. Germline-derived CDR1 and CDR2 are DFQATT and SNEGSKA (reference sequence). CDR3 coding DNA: TGCAGTGCTAGTGACTTGGCCAACAAAAACATTCAGTACTTC. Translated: CSASDLANKNIQYF.

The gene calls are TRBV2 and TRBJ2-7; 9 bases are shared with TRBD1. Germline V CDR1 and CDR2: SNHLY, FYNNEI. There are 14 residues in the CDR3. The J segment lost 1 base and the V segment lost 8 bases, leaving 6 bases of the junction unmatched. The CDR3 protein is CASAPGTGSYEQYF. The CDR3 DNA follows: TGTGCCAGCGCCCCCGGGACAGGGTCCTACGAGCAGTACTTC.

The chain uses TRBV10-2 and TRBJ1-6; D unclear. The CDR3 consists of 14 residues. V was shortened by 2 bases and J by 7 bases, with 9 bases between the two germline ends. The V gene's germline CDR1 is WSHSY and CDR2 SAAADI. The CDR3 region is CASSERQVNSPLHF. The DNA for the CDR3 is TGCGCCAGCAGTGAGAGGCAGGTGAATTCACCCCTCCACTTT.

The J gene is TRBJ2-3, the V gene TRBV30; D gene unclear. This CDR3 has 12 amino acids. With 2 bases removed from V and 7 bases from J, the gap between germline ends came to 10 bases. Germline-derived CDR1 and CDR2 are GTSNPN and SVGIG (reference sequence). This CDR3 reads CAWSQVTHTQYF. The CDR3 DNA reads TGTGCCTGGAGTCAGGTGACACATACGCAGTATTTT.

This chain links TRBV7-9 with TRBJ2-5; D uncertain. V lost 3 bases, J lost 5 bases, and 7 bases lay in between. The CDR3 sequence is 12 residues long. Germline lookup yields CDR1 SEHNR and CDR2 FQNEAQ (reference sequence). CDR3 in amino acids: CASSLLEETQYF. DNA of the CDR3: TGTGCCAGCAGCTTGCTAGAGGAGACCCAGTACTTC.

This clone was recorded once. The CDR3 DNA sequence: TGTGCCAGCAGTGAGGAAGCGGGGGCCAACACCGGGGAGCTGTTTTTT. It yields the protein CASSEEAGANTGELFF. V usage is TRBV2 and J usage is TRBJ2-2; TRBD2 aligns across 8 bases. Germline CDR1 is SNHLY and CDR2 is FYNNEI. Trimming took 3 bases from V and 2 from J; bases not matched to a gene: 5. The CDR3 runs to 16 residues.

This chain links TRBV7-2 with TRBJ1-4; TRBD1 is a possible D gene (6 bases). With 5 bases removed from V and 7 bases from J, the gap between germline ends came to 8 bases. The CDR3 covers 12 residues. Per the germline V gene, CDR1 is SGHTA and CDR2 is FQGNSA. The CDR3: CASSRTVEKLFF. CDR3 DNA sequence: TGTGCCAGCAGCCGGACAGTTGAAAAACTGTTTTTT.

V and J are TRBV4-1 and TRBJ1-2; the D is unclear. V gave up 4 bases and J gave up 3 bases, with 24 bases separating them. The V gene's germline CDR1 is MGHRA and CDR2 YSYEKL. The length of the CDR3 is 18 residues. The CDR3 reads CASSPVGVTFERYYGYTF. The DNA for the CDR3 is TGCGCCAGCAGCCCCGTCGGGGTAACTTTTGAGCGATACTATGGCTACACCTTC.